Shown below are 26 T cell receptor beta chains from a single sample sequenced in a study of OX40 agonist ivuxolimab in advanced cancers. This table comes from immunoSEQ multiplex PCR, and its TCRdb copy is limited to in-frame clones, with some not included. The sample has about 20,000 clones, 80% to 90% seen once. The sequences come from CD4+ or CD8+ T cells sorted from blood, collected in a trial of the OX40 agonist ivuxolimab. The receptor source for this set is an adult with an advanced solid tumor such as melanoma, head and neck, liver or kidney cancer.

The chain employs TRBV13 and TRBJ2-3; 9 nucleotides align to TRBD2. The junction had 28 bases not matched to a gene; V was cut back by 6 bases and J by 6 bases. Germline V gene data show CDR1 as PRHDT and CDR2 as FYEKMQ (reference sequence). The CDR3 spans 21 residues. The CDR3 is CASSSAIGAGGLFKALDTQYF. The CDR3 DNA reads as TGTGCCAGCAGTTCCGCGATTGGGGCGGGAGGGCTATTCAAGGCATTGGATACGCAGTATTTT.

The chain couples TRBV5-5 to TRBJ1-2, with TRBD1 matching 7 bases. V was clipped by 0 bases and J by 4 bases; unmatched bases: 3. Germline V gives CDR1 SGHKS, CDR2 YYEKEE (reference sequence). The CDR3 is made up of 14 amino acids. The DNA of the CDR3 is TGTGCCAGCAGCTTGGCCGGGACAGCCTATGGCTACACCTTC. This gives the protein CASSLAGTAYGYTF.

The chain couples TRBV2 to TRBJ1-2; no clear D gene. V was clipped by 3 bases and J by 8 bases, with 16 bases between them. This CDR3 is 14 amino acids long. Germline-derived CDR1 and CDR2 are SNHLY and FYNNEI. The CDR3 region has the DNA TGTGCCAGCAGTGACCCCGACCGGGCTATCGGCTACACCTTC. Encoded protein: CASSDPDRAIGYTF.

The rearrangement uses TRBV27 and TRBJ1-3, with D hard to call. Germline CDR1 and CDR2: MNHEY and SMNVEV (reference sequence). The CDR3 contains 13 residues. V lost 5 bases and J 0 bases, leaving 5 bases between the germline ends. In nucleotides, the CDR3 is TGTGCCAGCAGTCTGGACTCTGGAAACACCATATATTTT. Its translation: CASSLDSGNTIYF.

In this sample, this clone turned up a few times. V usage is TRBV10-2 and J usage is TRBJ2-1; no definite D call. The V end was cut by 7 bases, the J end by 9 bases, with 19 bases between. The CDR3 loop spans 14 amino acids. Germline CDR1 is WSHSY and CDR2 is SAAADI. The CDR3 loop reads CASNGETWVGEQFF. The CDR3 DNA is TGCGCCAGCAATGGTGAAACGTGGGTCGGTGAGCAGTTCTTC.

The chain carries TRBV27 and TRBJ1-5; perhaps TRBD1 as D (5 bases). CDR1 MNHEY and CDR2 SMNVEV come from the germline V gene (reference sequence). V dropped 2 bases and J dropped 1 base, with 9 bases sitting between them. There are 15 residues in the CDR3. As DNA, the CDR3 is TGTGCCAGCAGTTTAAAGCGACAGAGCAATCAGCCCCAGCATTTT. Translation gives CASSLKRQSNQPQHF.

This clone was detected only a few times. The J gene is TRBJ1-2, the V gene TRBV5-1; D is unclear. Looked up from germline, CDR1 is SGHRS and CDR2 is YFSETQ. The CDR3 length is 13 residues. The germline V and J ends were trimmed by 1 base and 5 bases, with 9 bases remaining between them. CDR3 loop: CASSLNWLYGYTF. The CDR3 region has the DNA TGCGCCAGCAGCTTGAATTGGCTGTATGGCTACACCTTC.

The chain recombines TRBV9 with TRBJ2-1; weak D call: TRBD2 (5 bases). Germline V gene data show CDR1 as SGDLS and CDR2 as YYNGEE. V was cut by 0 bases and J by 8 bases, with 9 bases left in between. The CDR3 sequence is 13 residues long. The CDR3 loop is CASSVAGWDEQFF. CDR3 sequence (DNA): TGTGCCAGCAGCGTAGCGGGGTGGGATGAGCAGTTCTTC.

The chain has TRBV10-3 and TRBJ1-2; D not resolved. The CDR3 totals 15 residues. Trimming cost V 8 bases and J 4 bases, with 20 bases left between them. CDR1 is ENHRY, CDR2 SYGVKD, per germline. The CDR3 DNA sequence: TGTGCCATCTCACCTGGACGGTCGCCCGGCTATGGCTACACCTTC. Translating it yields CAISPGRSPGYGYTF.

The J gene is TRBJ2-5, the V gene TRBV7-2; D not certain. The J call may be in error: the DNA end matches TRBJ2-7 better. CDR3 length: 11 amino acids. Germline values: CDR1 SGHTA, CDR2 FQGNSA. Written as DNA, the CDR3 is TGTGCCAGCAGCCTCTCCTACGAGCAGTACTTC. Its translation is CASSLSYEQYF.

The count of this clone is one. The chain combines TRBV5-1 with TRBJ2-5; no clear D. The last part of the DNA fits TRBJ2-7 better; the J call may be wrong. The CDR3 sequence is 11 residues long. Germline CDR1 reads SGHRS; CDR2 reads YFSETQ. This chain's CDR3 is CASSSLYEQYF. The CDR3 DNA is TGCGCCAGCAGCTCCCTCTACGAGCAGTACTTC.

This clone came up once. CDR3 sequence (DNA): TGTGCCAGCACCTCTTCGACAGGGTCTAATGGCTACACCTTC. It translates to CASTSSTGSNGYTF. The chain links TRBV6-5 to TRBJ1-2, with TRBD1 matching 7 bases. Trimming took 7 bases from V and 6 from J; bases not matched to a gene: 11. CDR1 is MNHEY, CDR2 SVGAGI, per germline. This CDR3 has 14 amino acids.

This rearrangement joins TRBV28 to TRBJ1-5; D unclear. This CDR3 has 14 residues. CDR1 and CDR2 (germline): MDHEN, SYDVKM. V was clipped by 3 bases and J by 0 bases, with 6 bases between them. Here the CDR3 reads CASSFRYSNQPQHF. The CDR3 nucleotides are TGTGCCAGCAGTTTCAGGTATAGCAATCAGCCCCAGCATTTT.

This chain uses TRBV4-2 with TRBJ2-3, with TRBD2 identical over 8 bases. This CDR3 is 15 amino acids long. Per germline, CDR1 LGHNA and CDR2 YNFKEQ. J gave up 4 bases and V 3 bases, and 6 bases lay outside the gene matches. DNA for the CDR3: TGTGCCAGCAGCCAGCGGGAGGTATCCCCAGATACGCAGTATTTT. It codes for CASSQREVSPDTQYF.

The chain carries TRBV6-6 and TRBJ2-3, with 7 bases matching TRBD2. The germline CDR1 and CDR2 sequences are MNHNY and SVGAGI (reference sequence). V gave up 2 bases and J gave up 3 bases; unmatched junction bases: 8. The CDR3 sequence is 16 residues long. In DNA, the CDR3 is TGTGCCAGCAGTTACGGCGGGAGTCCAAGGACAGATACGCAGTATTTT. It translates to CASSYGGSPRTDTQYF.

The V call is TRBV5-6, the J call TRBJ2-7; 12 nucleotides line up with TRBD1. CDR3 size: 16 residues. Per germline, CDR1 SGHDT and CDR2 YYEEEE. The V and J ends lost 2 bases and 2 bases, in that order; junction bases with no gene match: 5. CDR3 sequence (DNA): TGTGCCAGCAGCTTAGAGGGACAGGGGGCCCCCTACGAGCAGTACTTC. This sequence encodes CASSLEGQGAPYEQYF.

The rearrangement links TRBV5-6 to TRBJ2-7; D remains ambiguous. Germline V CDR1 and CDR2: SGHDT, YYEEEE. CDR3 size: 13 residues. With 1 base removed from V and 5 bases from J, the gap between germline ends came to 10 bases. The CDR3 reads CASSLPRLDEQYF. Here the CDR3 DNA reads TGTGCCAGCAGCTTGCCTCGCCTCGACGAGCAGTACTTC.

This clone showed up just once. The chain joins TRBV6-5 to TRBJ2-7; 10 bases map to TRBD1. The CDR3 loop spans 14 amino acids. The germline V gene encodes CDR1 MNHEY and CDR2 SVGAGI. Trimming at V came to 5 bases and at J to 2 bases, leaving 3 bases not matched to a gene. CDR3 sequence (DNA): TGTGCCAGCAGTCCGGGACAGGGGACCTACGAGCAGTACTTC. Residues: CASSPGQGTYEQYF.

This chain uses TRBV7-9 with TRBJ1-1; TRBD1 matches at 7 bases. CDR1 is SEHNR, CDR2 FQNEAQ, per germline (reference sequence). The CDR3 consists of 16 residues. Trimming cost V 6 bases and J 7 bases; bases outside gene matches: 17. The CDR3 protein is CASRPSTRGILGEAFF. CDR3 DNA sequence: TGTGCCAGCAGACCCTCCACCAGGGGGATTTTGGGTGAAGCTTTCTTT.

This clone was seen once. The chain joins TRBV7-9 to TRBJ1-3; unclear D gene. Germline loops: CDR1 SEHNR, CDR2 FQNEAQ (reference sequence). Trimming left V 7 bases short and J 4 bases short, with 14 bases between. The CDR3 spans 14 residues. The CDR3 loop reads CASIGGLFGNTIYF. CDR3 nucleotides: TGTGCCAGCATCGGAGGCCTTTTCGGAAACACCATATATTTT.

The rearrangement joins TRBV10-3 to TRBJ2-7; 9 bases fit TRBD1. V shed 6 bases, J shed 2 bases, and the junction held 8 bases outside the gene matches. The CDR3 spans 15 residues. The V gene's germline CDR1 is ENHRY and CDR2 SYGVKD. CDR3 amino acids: CAISPPGQGTYEQYF. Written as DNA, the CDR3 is TGTGCCATCAGCCCCCCGGGACAGGGTACCTACGAGCAGTACTTC.

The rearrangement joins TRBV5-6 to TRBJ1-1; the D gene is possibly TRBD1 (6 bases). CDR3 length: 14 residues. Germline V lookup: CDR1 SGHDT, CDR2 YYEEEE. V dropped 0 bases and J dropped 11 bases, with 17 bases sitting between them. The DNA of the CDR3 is TGTGCCAGCAGCTTGGCCTGGGGGGCAGAGGGGGCTTTCTTT. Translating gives CASSLAWGAEGAFF.

The CDR3 reads CASSSVPGPYNEQFF. CDR3 sequence (DNA): TGTGCCAGCAGCTCAGTCCCCGGCCCCTACAATGAGCAGTTCTTC. This sequence joins TRBV11-3 and TRBJ2-1; no firm D call. Deletions cut 4 bases from V and 2 bases from J, with 12 bases between. The CDR3 length is 15 residues. Germline CDR1 and CDR2: SGHNT and YENEEA.

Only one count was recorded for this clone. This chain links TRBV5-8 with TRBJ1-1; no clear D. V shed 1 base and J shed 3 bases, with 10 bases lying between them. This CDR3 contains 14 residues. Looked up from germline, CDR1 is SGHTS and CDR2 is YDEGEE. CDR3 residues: CASSLYLVDTEAFF. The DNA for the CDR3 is TGTGCCAGCAGCTTGTACTTGGTGGACACTGAAGCTTTCTTT.

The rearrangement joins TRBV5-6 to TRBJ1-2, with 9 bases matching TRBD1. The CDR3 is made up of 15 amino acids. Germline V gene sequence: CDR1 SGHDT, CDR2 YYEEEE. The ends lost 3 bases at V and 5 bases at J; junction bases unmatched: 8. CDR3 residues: CASSWGTGTSYGYTF. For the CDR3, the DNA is TGTGCCAGCAGCTGGGGGACAGGGACCTCATATGGCTACACCTTC.

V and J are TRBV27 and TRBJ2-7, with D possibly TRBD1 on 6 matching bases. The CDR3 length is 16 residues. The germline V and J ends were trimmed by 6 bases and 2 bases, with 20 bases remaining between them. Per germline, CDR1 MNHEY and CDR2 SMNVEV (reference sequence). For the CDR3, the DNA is TGTGCCAGCAGCCCAAGACCTCCTGAGGGGGCCTACGAGCAGTACTTC. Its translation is CASSPRPPEGAYEQYF.